The clone carrying this T cell receptor beta chain was seen only once. Profiling relied on immunoSEQ multiplex PCR, and the TCRdb table lists in-frame clones only, not all of them. Among some 74,000 clones listed, roughly 92% were seen once. This sample is drawn from a study of T cell changes during pregnancy in multiple sclerosis. The sequencing here drew on peripheral blood, taken before pregnancy. This clonotype originated in a female donor with multiple sclerosis, enrolled in a pregnancy study.

For the CDR3, the DNA is TGTGCCAGTAGTGTCCACAGGGCGTTAGGCACTGAAGCTTTCTTT. Its translation: CASSVHRALGTEAFF. The chain couples TRBV19 to TRBJ1-1; tentatively, D is TRBD1 (6 bases). CDR3 length equals 15 residues. V was pared by 5 bases and J by 4 bases, with 17 bases between. Germline CDR1 and CDR2: LNHDA and SQIVND (reference sequence). Drawing the rest from reference TRBV19 and TRBJ1-1, the complete variable domain is DGGITQSPKYLFRKEGQNVTLSCEQNLNHDAMYWYRQDPGQGLRLIYYSQIVNDFQKGDIAEGYSVSREKKESFPLTVTSAQKNPTAFYLCASSVHRALGTEAFFGQGTRLTVV.